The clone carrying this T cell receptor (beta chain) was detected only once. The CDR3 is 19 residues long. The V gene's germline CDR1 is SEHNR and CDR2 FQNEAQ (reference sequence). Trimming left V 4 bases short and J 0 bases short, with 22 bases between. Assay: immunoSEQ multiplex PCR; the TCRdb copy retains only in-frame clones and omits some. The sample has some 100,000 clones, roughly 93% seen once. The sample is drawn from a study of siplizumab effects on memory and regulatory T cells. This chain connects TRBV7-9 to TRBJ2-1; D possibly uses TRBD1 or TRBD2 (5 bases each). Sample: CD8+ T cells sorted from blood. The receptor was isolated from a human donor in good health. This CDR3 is CASSSNYFRDQSSYNEQFF. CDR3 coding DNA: TGTGCCAGCAGCTCTAACTACTTCCGGGACCAGAGCTCCTACAATGAGCAGTTCTTC.